This T cell receptor beta chain was profiled in a study of cytomegalovirus exposure and HLA in healthy donors. The study, taken as a whole, reports: Most TCR beta V segments were productive about 87% or about 30% of the time in an earlier analysis.

Researchers ran the PCR with 60 Vbeta and 13 Jbeta primers. The assay was immunoSEQ multiplex PCR, and TCRdb's table has in-frame clones only and misses some. The sample carries approximately 90,000 clones, 75% recorded once. Trimming cost V 4 bases and J 2 bases, with 15 bases left between them. The CDR3 is made up of 15 amino acids. Per the germline V gene, CDR1 is SGHNT and CDR2 is YYREEE (reference sequence). Comment on this clone: What it binds is not known.

The TCR originated in a man between 35 and 55 years old in good health and CMV-seronegative. The rearrangement links TRBV5-4 to TRBJ1-2, with a possible D match to TRBD1 (6 bases). Material for sequencing was PBMCs. Here the CDR3 DNA reads TGTGCCAGCAGCCCCTTATGGACAGCAAACTATGGCTACACCTTC. Protein product: CASSPLWTANYGYTF.